Following are 4 T cell receptor beta chains from one sample sequenced in a study of blood T cell repertoires in COVID-19. Measured with immunoSEQ multiplex PCR; TCRdb has only the in-frame clones, and not every one. The repertoire has about 460,000 clones, approximately 86% of them found once; the top ten carry around 7.9%. The sequencing sample was made of PBMCs or T cells enriched from blood (not recorded which). The source is a woman aged 55-69 years who had recovered from COVID-19.

The J gene is TRBJ1-4, the V gene TRBV6-2 or TRBV6-3, with D possibly being TRBD1 (5 bases). The CDR3 contains 14 residues. The V end lost 4 bases, the J end lost 2 bases, and 8 bases lay between the germline ends. Germline loops: CDR1 MNHEY, CDR2 SVGEGT. For the CDR3, the DNA is TGTGCCAGCAGTTCAGGGTCGACTAATGAAAAACTGTTTTTT. Translating gives CASSSGSTNEKLFF.

The rearrangement uses TRBV4-1 and TRBJ2-1; weak D call: TRBD2 (6 bases). This CDR3 region has 15 residues. Deletions cut 1 base from V and 9 bases from J, with 16 bases between. Germline CDR1 is MGHRA and CDR2 is YSYEKL. Here the CDR3 reads CASSQAGLAIGEQFF. Written as DNA, the CDR3 is TGCGCCAGCAGCCAAGCGGGGCTAGCGATTGGTGAGCAGTTCTTC.

The chain couples TRBV3-1 (or the pseudogene TRBV3-2) to TRBJ2-2; D possibly corresponds to TRBD1 (5 bases). Trimming pared 1 base from V and 4 bases from J, leaving 10 bases between. This CDR3 region has 15 residues. Germline V gives CDR1 LGHDT, CDR2 YNNKEL (reference sequence). CDR3 region: CASSQATGSTGELFF. The CDR3, as DNA: TGTGCCAGCAGCCAAGCTACAGGCTCCACCGGGGAGCTGTTTTTT.

The table lists this clone with a count of one. The chain uses TRBV27 and TRBJ2-1; possibly TRBD1 for D (6 bases). Trimming left V 6 bases short and J 4 bases short, with 10 bases between. This CDR3 contains 13 residues. In germline, CDR1 is MNHEY, CDR2 SMNVEV (reference sequence). The CDR3 loop is CASSSTGYNEQFF. In DNA, the CDR3 is TGTGCCAGCAGCAGTACAGGGTACAATGAGCAGTTCTTC.